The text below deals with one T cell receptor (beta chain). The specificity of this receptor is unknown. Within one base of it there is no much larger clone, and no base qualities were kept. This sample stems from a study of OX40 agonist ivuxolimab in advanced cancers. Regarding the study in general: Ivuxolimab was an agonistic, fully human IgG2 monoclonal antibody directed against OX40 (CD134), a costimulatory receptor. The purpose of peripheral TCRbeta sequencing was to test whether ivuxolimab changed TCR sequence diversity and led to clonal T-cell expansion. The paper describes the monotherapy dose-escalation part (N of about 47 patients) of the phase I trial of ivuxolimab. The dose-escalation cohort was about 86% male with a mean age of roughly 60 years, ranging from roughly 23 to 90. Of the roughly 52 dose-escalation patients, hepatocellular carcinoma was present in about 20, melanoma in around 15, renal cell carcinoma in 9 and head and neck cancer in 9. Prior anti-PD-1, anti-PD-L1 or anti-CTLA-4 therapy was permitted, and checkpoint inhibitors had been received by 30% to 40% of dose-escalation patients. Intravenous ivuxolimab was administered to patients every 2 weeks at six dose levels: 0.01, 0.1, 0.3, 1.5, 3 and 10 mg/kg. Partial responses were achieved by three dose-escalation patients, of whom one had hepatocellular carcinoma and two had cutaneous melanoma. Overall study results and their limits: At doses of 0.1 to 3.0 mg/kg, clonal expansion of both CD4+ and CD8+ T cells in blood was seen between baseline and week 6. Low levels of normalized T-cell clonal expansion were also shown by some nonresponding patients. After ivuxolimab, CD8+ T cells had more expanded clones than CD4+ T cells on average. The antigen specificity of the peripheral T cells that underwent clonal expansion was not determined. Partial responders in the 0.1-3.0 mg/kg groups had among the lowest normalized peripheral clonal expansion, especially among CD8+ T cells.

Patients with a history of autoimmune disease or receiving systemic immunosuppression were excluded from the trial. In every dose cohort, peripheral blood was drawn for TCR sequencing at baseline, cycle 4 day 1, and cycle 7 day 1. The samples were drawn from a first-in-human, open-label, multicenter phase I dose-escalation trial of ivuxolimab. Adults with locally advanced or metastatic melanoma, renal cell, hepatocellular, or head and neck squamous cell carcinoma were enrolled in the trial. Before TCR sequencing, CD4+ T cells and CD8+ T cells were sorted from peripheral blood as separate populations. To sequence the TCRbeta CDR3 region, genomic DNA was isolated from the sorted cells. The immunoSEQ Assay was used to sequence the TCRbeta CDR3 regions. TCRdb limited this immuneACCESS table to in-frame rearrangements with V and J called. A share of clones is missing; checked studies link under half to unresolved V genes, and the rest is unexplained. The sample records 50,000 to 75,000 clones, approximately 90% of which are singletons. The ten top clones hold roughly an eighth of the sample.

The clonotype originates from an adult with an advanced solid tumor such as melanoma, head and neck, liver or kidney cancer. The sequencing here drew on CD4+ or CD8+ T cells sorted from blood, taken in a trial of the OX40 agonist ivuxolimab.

This receptor carries the CDR3 CASGPRVLVYEQYF. The bases read TGTGCCAGCGGACCCAGGGTCTTGGTCTACGAGCAGTACTTC. This receptor chain uses TRBV28 and TRBJ2-7; the D region possibly corresponds to TRBD1 (5 bases align). The CDR3 numbers 14 residues from cysteine through phenylalanine. Only the CDR3 part of the read is kept: 42 bases, read in frame from the first base. The junction carries 17 bases between V and J, which are trimmed by 8 bases and 3 bases respectively. For CDR1 and CDR2, the germline V gene lists MDHEN and SYDVKM.